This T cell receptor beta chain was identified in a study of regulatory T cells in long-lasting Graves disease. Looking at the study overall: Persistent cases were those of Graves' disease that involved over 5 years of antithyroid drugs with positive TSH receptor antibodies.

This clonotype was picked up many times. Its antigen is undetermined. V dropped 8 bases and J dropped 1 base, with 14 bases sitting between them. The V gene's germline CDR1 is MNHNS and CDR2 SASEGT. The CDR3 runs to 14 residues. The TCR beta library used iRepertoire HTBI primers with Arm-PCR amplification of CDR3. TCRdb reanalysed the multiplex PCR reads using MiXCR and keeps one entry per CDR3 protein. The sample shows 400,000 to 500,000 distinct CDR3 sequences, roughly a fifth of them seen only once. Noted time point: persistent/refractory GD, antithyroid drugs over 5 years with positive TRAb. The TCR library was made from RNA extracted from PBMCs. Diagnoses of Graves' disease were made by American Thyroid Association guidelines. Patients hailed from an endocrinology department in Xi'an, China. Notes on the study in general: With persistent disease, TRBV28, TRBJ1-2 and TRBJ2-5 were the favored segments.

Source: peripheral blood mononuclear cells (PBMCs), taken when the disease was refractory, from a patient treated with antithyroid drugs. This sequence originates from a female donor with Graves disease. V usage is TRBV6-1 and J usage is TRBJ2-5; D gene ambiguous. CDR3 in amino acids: CASRVRSTQETQYF. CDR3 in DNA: TGTGCCAGCCGCGTGAGGAGCACCCAAGAGACCCAGTACTTC.